This entry describes one T cell receptor beta chain. The antigen it binds to is not known. No much larger clone is present one base from it, and per-base qualities are unavailable. These data are taken from a study of blood T cell repertoires in COVID-19 (dated by TCRdb to 2020 to 2022). Regarding the study in general: The collaborator samples originated in the United States, Italy and Spain and spanned the acute and convalescent phases of COVID-19. The samples were drawn from two sources: the first 160 participants of the ongoing ImmuneRACE study, and fewer than 1,500 subjects contributed by 6 global collaborators. Sample metadata almost always included a de-identified subject ID, COVID-19 status, age in years and sex. Where available, HLA class I and class II types were taken from metadata supplied by the sample provider and were not determined by assay-based typing. Subjects who had been exposed to COVID-19, were actively infected with it, or had recovered from it provided the deeply sampled blood TCRbeta repertoires that made up the dataset. The repertoires were released in a freely available public database intended as a resource for research on the immune response to SARS-CoV-2. The material from the prospective study consisted of cDNA or gDNA derived from T cells, B-cell-depleted T cells, or PBMCs.

The CDR3 holds 17 amino acids from the cysteine to the phenylalanine. Only the CDR3 part of the read is kept: 51 bases, read in frame from the first base. V trim: 0 bases; J trim: 0 bases; unmatched bases: 4. CDR1 and CDR2 (MDHEN, SYDVKM) derive from the germline V gene. In Seattle, one collaborating source enrolled patients while the infection was active and tracked those patients longitudinally over the course of disease. The collaborating institutions used their own protocols to collect whole blood in K2EDTA tubes. For TCRbeta analysis, collaborators shipped samples as frozen whole blood, isolated PBMCs, or DNA extracted from either of those sample types. TCRbeta CDR3 regions were amplified from genomic DNA using the immunoSEQ Assay, a bias-controlled multiplex PCR. The original pipeline was this. The number of nucleated cells in each sample was estimated from the amplification of reference gene primers within the assay. To quantify the absolute abundance of each unique TCRbeta CDR3 rearrangement, sequence reads were collapsed and filtered. Productive Simpson clonality was computed per sample as the square root of Simpson's diversity index over productive rearrangements. TCRdb holds this immuneACCESS table with in-frame rearrangements only. Some clones are missing; in checked studies, unresolved V genes explain under half, and the rest has no known cause. The V and J calls and clone size come from that table; D and trimming were worked out from the DNA. In all, the sample holds hundreds of thousands of clones, and roughly 88% of those were seen once. The ten largest account for around 12% of the sample.

What the research found in general, with its limitations: The quantity of clinical and demographic metadata differed by source and by participant and was supplied without curation.

The TCR originated in a woman between 45 and 65 years old with COVID-19, enrolled during active disease. Rearrangement joined TRBV28 to TRBJ1-5; TRBD1 lines up with 8 middle nucleotides. Sample: peripheral blood. The nucleotide sequence is given as TGTGCCAGCAGTTTATGGGTCGGGACAGGTAGCAATCAGCCCCAGCATTTT. Translated, this is CASSLWVGTGSNQPQHF.